This T cell receptor (beta chain) was documented in a study of breast tumors, draining lymph nodes, adjacent tissues (dated by TCRdb to 2016 to 2018). Some background on the complete study: TCR beta repertoires were compared across tumor, adjacent nontumor tissue and axillary lymph nodes obtained from breast cancer patients. In human breast cancer, the study set out to assess how tumor, surrounding tissue and draining lymph node repertoires relate to one another and whether T cells might be exchanged between them.

Instrument used: Illumina HiSeq 2000. Multiplex PCR amplification was used to generate the TCR beta chain libraries. The amplified TCR beta chain products were analyzed by high-throughput sequencing. TCRdb cleaned the public reads at Q25 with fastp, built clones with MiXCR and kept in-frame beta chains. All rows with the same CDR3 protein become a single entry with the most common DNA and genes. The sample table holds some 250,000 distinct CDR3 sequences, of which less than 40% were seen once. The top ten clonotypes cover approximately 4% of the sample. The axillary draining lymph nodes of breast cancer patients were the source of the lymph node samples. This clonotype showed up many times. This receptor's antigen is unknown. Within one base of it there is no much larger clone, and no base qualities were kept. Beyond this particular receptor, the publication reports: The data were judged consistent with most tumor T cells deriving from the lymph node and then expanding within tumor tissue. The study presented the conclusion that tumor T cells originate in lymph nodes as consistent with a hypothesis, not as something directly demonstrated. Tumor and nontumor tissue repertoires were significantly more similar in luminal-like than in basal-like breast cancer. Tumors showed preferential V and J gene usage, and their T-cell repertoire diversity fell below that of lymph nodes yet above that of nontumor tissue.

From the germline V gene, CDR1 is SGDLS and CDR2 is YYNGEE. Here V drops 0 bases and J drops 5 bases, and the junction holds 9 bases not matched to any gene. Inclusive of the bounding cysteine and phenylalanine, the CDR3 is 17 residues long. Only CDR3 DNA is held: 51 bases, read in frame from base 1. Sequencing was performed on axillary lymph node tissue. The chain uses TRBV9 and TRBJ2-3; 10 central nucleotides agree with TRBD2. This TCR was sampled from a female donor with breast cancer. Some clones in this sample may be carry-over from other donors' samples. The bases read TGTGCCAGCAGCGTAGACGGGAGCGGGAGGGAGAGAGATACGCAGTATTTT. This is translated as CASSVDGSGRERDTQYF.